The next 8 T cell receptor beta chains were all read from a single sample in a study of blood T cell repertoires in COVID-19. Here immunoSEQ multiplex PCR was the method, and the copy in TCRdb shows in-frame clones only, minus some. Of under 300,000 clones listed, roughly 82% were seen once; the top ten hold 4.5% to 5%. The sequencing sample was made of peripheral blood. All receptors derive from an elderly woman with active or convalescent COVID-19.

The J gene is TRBJ1-5, the V gene TRBV19; 10 bases match TRBD1. V lost 6 bases, J lost 6 bases, and 5 bases stayed unmatched. CDR1 and CDR2 (germline): LNHDA, SQIVND (reference sequence). This CDR3 contains 14 residues. This chain's CDR3 is CASRMTGGLQPQHF. The CDR3 DNA sequence: TGTGCCAGTAGGATGACAGGGGGCCTTCAGCCCCAGCATTTT.

J is TRBJ2-5 and V is TRBV19, with 8 positions matching TRBD2. This CDR3 contains 17 residues. The junction had 15 bases not matched to a gene; V was cut back by 6 bases and J by 3 bases. From germline, CDR1 is LNHDA and CDR2 SQIVND (reference sequence). Here the CDR3 DNA reads TGTGCCAGTAGCCCAATCCGGGGGGGGATCCACAAAGAGACCCAGTACTTC. Amino acids: CASSPIRGGIHKETQYF.

This clone appeared once. The V and J genes are TRBV6-5 and TRBJ1-4, with D unresolved. Germline values: CDR1 MNHEY, CDR2 SVGAGI. This CDR3 region has 15 residues. V dropped 0 bases and J dropped 7 bases, with 12 bases sitting between them. In nucleotides, the CDR3 is TGTGCCAGCAGTTACTCTCCTGGGCTGGGTGAAAAACTGTTTTTT. The encoded protein is CASSYSPGLGEKLFF.

This clone turned up a few times. CDR3: CASSQDWTGAYEQYF. CDR3 DNA sequence: TGTGCCAGCAGCCAAGATTGGACAGGGGCCTACGAGCAGTACTTC. V gene TRBV3-1 (or the pseudogene TRBV3-2) combines with J gene TRBJ2-7, with 9 bases aligning to TRBD1. Losses at the gene ends were 0 bases for V and 2 bases for J; bases not matched to a gene: 2. In germline, CDR1 is LGHDT, CDR2 YNNKEL (reference sequence). The CDR3 is 15 residues long.

This clone was detected once. The chain has TRBV25-1 and TRBJ1-6; TRBD1 matches 9 bases. Trimming removed 1 base from V and 6 bases from J; junction bases left unmatched: 7. From germline, CDR1 is MGHDK and CDR2 SYGVNS. The CDR3 sequence is 17 residues long. The CDR3 nucleotides are TGTGCCAGCAGTGAATCGTCGACAGGGGGACTTAATTCACCCCTCCACTTT. Translating gives CASSESSTGGLNSPLHF.

Here the CDR3 DNA reads TGCGCCAGCAGCCCCCCCCAACCGGGGGAGCAGTACTTC. Its protein is CASSPPQPGEQYF. The V gene is TRBV4-1, the J gene TRBJ2-7; maybe TRBD2 (5 bases). Germline assignment: CDR1 MGHRA and CDR2 YSYEKL. V lost 4 bases and J 7 bases, leaving 14 bases between the germline ends. This CDR3 is built from 13 residues.

The chain carries TRBV27 and TRBJ2-3; 10 bases map to TRBD2. Trimming cost V 3 bases and J 0 bases; bases outside gene matches: 9. The CDR3 is made up of 18 amino acids. Germline V CDR1 and CDR2: MNHEY, SMNVEV (reference sequence). The CDR3 is CASSLSGGAGASTDTQYF. The CDR3 region has the DNA TGTGCCAGCAGTTTGAGCGGGGGGGCAGGGGCTAGCACAGATACGCAGTATTTT.

This clone has a single count. Other nucleotide sequences in the sample specify the same CDR3. This sequence joins TRBV3-1 (or the pseudogene TRBV3-2) and TRBJ2-1; TRBD1 matches 11 bases. J gave up 3 bases and V 4 bases, and 2 bases lay outside the gene matches. Germline CDR1 reads LGHDT; CDR2 reads YNNKEL (reference sequence). The CDR3 is 15 amino acids. In nucleotides, the CDR3 is TGTGCCAGCAGCCGTGGGACAGGGGGCTACAATGAGCAGTTCTTC. It translates to CASSRGTGGYNEQFF.